This TCR beta chain was sequenced during a study of human T cells and chemical hapten exposure. For the study at large: Per-sample TCR yield variation was attributed mainly to small pooled library volume differences.

Study-wide findings and caveats: DPC sensitization left the count of TCRs above 1 in 1000 unchanged.

The study extracted total RNA from unfractionated whole blood. This clonotype was seen at least ten times. Its antigen is undetermined. Trimming pared 4 bases from V and 2 bases from J, leaving 10 bases between. Germline assignment: CDR1 DFQATT and CDR2 SNEGSKA (reference sequence). This CDR3 has 13 residues. It was the library that attached unique molecular identifiers to individual cDNA molecules. TCRdb ran MiXCR on the 5' RACE reads and lists one entry per CDR3 protein. Counted here are 70,000 to 85,000 distinct CDR3 sequences, about a sixth occurring once; the ten biggest clones make up about 6.5%.

The clonotype comes from a female donor in good health. V usage is TRBV20-1 and J usage is TRBJ2-3, with D possibly TRBD2 on 5 matching bases. This chain's CDR3 is CSATRELTDTQYF. Here the CDR3 DNA reads TGCAGTGCTACCCGGGAACTCACAGATACGCAGTATTTT.